The 9 T cell receptor beta chains reported below all come from one sample, sequenced in a study of cytotoxic CD8 clonotypes in ibrutinib-treated CLL. Generated by immunoSEQ multiplex PCR, the TCRdb table keeps only in-frame clones and is missing some. The table records nearly 300,000 clones, 60% to 80% of them present only once. The sequenced sample was PBMCs, obtained at disease progression, from a patient treated with ibrutinib. The origin of the receptors is a human donor with chronic lymphocytic leukemia.

This chain uses TRBV25-1 with TRBJ1-2; D uncertain. The CDR3 length is 14 residues. The V and J ends lost 5 bases and 2 bases respectively, with 12 bases between them. From germline, CDR1 is MGHDK and CDR2 SYGVNS. CDR3 sequence: CASSRAGGNYGYTF. The CDR3 DNA is TGTGCCAGCAGTCGGGCGGGTGGGAACTATGGCTACACCTTC.

The V and J genes are TRBV5-5 and TRBJ2-7; D may be TRBD1 (5 bases). V was shortened by 4 bases and J by 3 bases, with 20 bases between the two germline ends. The CDR3 is made up of 16 amino acids. Germline values: CDR1 SGHKS, CDR2 YYEKEE (reference sequence). The CDR3 sequence is CASSHLQVLINYEQYF. The CDR3 DNA reads as TGTGCCAGCAGCCACTTACAGGTGCTGATCAACTACGAGCAGTACTTC.

The rearrangement joins TRBV9 to TRBJ2-7; 7 bases align to TRBD1. V lost 4 bases and J lost 2; bases outside the gene matches: 15. The CDR3 length is 17 residues. Looked up from germline, CDR1 is SGDLS and CDR2 is YYNGEE. The CDR3 spells CASSPRVVAGGAYEQYF. CDR3 DNA sequence: TGTGCCAGCAGCCCAAGGGTTGTCGCAGGGGGAGCCTACGAGCAGTACTTC.

V usage is TRBV6-5 and J usage is TRBJ1-5, with a tentative D call TRBD1 (6 bases). Germline V CDR1 and CDR2: MNHEY, SVGAGI. V was trimmed by 6 bases and J by 1 base, leaving 13 bases between them. There are 15 residues in the CDR3. The CDR3 here is CASRDNRVSNQPQHF. The CDR3 region has the DNA TGTGCCAGCAGGGATAACAGGGTGAGCAATCAGCCCCAGCATTTT.

As concerns this clone: Distinct nucleotide sequences in the sample also encode this CDR3. J is TRBJ2-3 and V is TRBV29-1, with D unclear. The CDR3 covers 13 residues. V shed 4 bases and J shed 2 bases, with 10 bases lying between them. The V gene's germline CDR1 is SQVTM and CDR2 ANQGSEA. In DNA, the CDR3 is TGCAGCGTTGGTCTCGGGTCCACAGATACGCAGTATTTT. Amino acids: CSVGLGSTDTQYF.

This clone was detected once. The V call is TRBV18, the J call TRBJ2-5, with 13 bases that match TRBD2. Germline values: CDR1 KGHSH, CDR2 LQKENI. CDR3 length: 16 amino acids. The junction had 6 bases not matched to a gene; V was cut back by 3 bases and J by 5 bases. CDR3 DNA: TGTGCCAGCTCACCTGCTGGACTAGCGGGAGTGGAGACCCAGTACTTC. Protein sequence: CASSPAGLAGVETQYF.

The genes are TRBV6-5 and TRBJ2-7, with D possibly called TRBD1 or TRBD2 (6 bases each). V dropped 2 bases and J dropped 7 bases, with 12 bases sitting between them. CDR3 size: 13 residues. Germline assignment: CDR1 MNHEY and CDR2 SVGAGI. As DNA, the CDR3 is TGTGCCAGCAGTTACAGGGGGGCGGTAGAGCAGTACTTC. It translates to CASSYRGAVEQYF.

The gene calls are TRBV2 and TRBJ1-2, with D possibly being TRBD1 (5 bases). The CDR3 is made up of 11 amino acids. CDR1 is SNHLY and CDR2 is FYNNEI in the germline V gene. V lost 11 bases and J 2 bases, leaving 9 bases between the germline ends. CDR3 sequence (DNA): TGTGCCGGGGACGGAAACTATGGCTACACCTTC. Its protein product is CAGDGNYGYTF.

J is TRBJ2-7 and V is TRBV10-1; D is uncertain. Germline V gene sequence: CDR1 WNHNN, CDR2 SYGVQD (reference sequence). CDR3 length: 13 amino acids. V was trimmed by 0 bases and J by 0 bases, leaving 3 bases between them. CDR3 nucleotide sequence: TGCGCCAGCAGTGAGTCGACCTCCTACGAGCAGTACTTC. Translation gives CASSESTSYEQYF.